The 28 T cell receptor beta chains below were found in one sample sequenced in a study of cytomegalovirus exposure and HLA in healthy donors. PCR employed 60 Vbeta and 13 Jbeta primers. TCRdb's copy holds only in-frame clones and misses some; the assay was immunoSEQ multiplex PCR. The table has roughly 120,000 clones, 70% to 80% seen once. The sample comprised PBMCs. These receptors all stem from a woman in her 40s in good health and CMV-seropositive.

The chain carries TRBV13 and TRBJ2-1; D perhaps matches TRBD1 (5 bases). The CDR3 consists of 16 residues. Looked up from germline, CDR1 is PRHDT and CDR2 is FYEKMQ (reference sequence). Trimming left V 8 bases short and J 3 bases short, with 20 bases between. CDR3 in DNA: TGTGCCAGCGGCGGTAGGGGCATAGGTAACTACAATGAGCAGTTCTTC. As protein: CASGGRGIGNYNEQFF.

The V call is TRBV19, the J call TRBJ2-4; TRBD1 aligns across 12 bases. Germline V gives CDR1 LNHDA, CDR2 SQIVND (reference sequence). J lost 6 bases, V lost 6 bases, and 3 bases had no gene match. CDR3 length equals 14 residues. CDR3 nucleotide sequence: TGTGCCAGTAGGGGGACAGGGGGCCTAAACATTCAGTACTTC. It specifies CASRGTGGLNIQYF.

J is TRBJ1-2 and V is TRBV30; unclear D gene. This CDR3 has 12 residues. V was cut by 2 bases and J by 4 bases, with 8 bases left in between. Germline V gene data show CDR1 as GTSNPN and CDR2 as SVGIG (reference sequence). The CDR3 DNA reads TGTGCCTGGAGTCTCCGGTTCTATGGCTACACCTTC. This translates into CAWSLRFYGYTF.

This chain uses TRBV18 with TRBJ1-5; 7 nucleotides agree with TRBD1. Germline-derived CDR1 and CDR2 are KGHSH and LQKENI. The V segment lost 4 bases and the J segment 6 bases; nucleotides outside the gene matches: 3. The CDR3 has 13 amino acids. The CDR3 DNA follows: TGTGCCAGCTCACTCACAGGGGTTCAGCCCCAGCATTTT. Encoded protein: CASSLTGVQPQHF.

The V call is TRBV11-2, the J call TRBJ1-6; D possibly corresponds to TRBD1 (6 bases). The CDR3 contains 14 residues. V was shortened by 5 bases and J by 5 bases, with 10 bases between the two germline ends. Germline loops: CDR1 SGHAT, CDR2 FQNNGV. CDR3 coding DNA: TGTGCCAGCAGCCTTACAGGGAATAATTCACCCCTCCACTTT. It encodes CASSLTGNNSPLHF.

The J gene is TRBJ2-3, the V gene TRBV7-2; TRBD2 matches at 14 bases. CDR3 length equals 17 residues. V lost 5 bases to trimming and J lost 3 bases; unmatched junction nucleotides: 7. Per the germline V gene, CDR1 is SGHTA and CDR2 is FQGNSA. The chain's CDR3 is CASSTGLAGARTDTQYF. CDR3 DNA sequence: TGTGCCAGCAGCACGGGACTAGCGGGGGCACGGACAGATACGCAGTATTTT. Supplemented by reference TRBV7-2 and TRBJ2-3, the full variable domain reads GAGVSQSPSNKVTEKGKDVELRCDPISGHTALYWYRQSLGQGLEFLIYFQGNSAPDKSGLPSDRFSAERTGGSVSTLTIQRTQQEDSAVYLCASSTGLAGARTDTQYFGPGTRLTVL.

J is TRBJ1-3 and V is TRBV18; TRBD1 matches at 8 bases. The CDR3 runs 16 residues. V gave up 5 bases and J gave up 2 bases; unmatched junction bases: 8. Per the germline V gene, CDR1 is KGHSH and CDR2 is LQKENI. DNA of the CDR3: TGTGCCAGCTCAGCAGCCTTACAGGGGGCTGGAAACACCATATATTTT. Translating gives CASSAALQGAGNTIYF.

The chain uses TRBV27 and TRBJ2-1; TRBD2 matches 16 bases. Trimming at V came to 5 bases and at J to 15 bases, leaving 10 bases not matched to a gene. The CDR3 is made up of 15 amino acids. Per germline, CDR1 MNHEY and CDR2 SMNVEV (reference sequence). CDR3 sequence: CASSLGLAGGPEMFF. CDR3 nucleotide sequence: TGTGCCAGCAGTCTGGGACTAGCGGGAGGGCCGGAAATGTTCTTC.

The genes are TRBV19 and TRBJ1-5, with 8 bases identical to TRBD1. V lost 10 bases, J lost 11 bases, and 13 bases stayed unmatched. The V gene's germline CDR1 is LNHDA and CDR2 SQIVND (reference sequence). CDR3 length: 13 amino acids. The CDR3 is CAIAPSGGRAQHF. As DNA, the CDR3 is TGTGCCATCGCCCCCTCAGGGGGCAGGGCCCAGCATTTT.

The V gene is TRBV29-1, the J gene TRBJ1-2, with TRBD1 matching 7 bases. Per germline, CDR1 SQVTM and CDR2 ANQGSEA. This CDR3 has 14 amino acids. V gave up 0 bases and J gave up 8 bases; unmatched junction bases: 9. CDR3 coding DNA: TGCAGCGTTGAAGATGCTGCAGGGGGAAAGGGCTACACCTTC. Encoded protein: CSVEDAAGGKGYTF.

In DNA form, the CDR3 reads TGTGCCAGCAGCGGGGACAGGGGGGCATTGAACACTGAAGCTTTCTTT. It translates to CASSGDRGALNTEAFF. This sequence joins TRBV9 and TRBJ1-1, with 11 bases aligning to TRBD1. From germline, CDR1 is SGDLS and CDR2 YYNGEE. Trimming at V came to 3 bases and at J to 0 bases, leaving 4 bases not matched to a gene. The CDR3 runs to 16 residues.

The rearrangement uses TRBV5-5 and TRBJ1-1; tentative D call: TRBD1 (6 bases). CDR1 and CDR2 (germline): SGHKS, YYEKEE (reference sequence). The CDR3 covers 16 residues. V lost 6 bases and J lost 5, with 23 bases in between. CDR3 sequence: CASILGSTGRGTEAFF. The CDR3 nucleotides read TGTGCCAGCATCCTCGGATCGACAGGAAGAGGGACTGAAGCTTTCTTT. Variable domain in full (rest from reference TRBV5-5 and TRBJ1-1): DAGVTQSPTHLIKTRGQQVTLRCSPISGHKSVSWYQQVLGQGPQFIFQYYEKEERGRGNFPDRFSARQFPNYSSELNVNALLLGDSALYLCASILGSTGRGTEAFFGQGTRLTVV.

This clone occurred a few times. The CDR3 reads CASSLGQPGEQFF. The CDR3 DNA follows: TGCGCCAGCAGCCTTGGACAGCCTGGTGAGCAGTTCTTC. The rearrangement uses TRBV5-1 and TRBJ2-1; D is possibly TRBD1 (6 bases). The CDR3 length is 13 residues. Trimming took 4 bases from V and 9 from J, leaving 14 bases between them. CDR1 SGHRS and CDR2 YFSETQ come from the germline V gene.

The chain recombines TRBV7-6 with TRBJ1-3; 7 bases fit TRBD1. The V segment lost 4 bases and the J segment 2 bases; nucleotides outside the gene matches: 5. The CDR3 consists of 15 residues. Germline values: CDR1 SGHVS, CDR2 FNYEAQ. CDR3 nucleotides: TGTGCCAGCAGCTCCACAGGGGATGCTGGAAACACCATATATTTT. This translates into CASSSTGDAGNTIYF.

This clone has only a few counts. The chain employs TRBV5-1 and TRBJ2-5; TRBD1 is a possible D gene (5 bases). Deletions cut 4 bases from V and 1 base from J, with 8 bases between. The CDR3 extends over 13 amino acids. The germline V gene encodes CDR1 SGHRS and CDR2 YFSETQ. CDR3 DNA sequence: TGCGCCAGCAGCCCACAGGTCCAAGAGACCCAGTACTTC. Its protein product is CASSPQVQETQYF.

This rearrangement joins TRBV30 to TRBJ2-2; D is perhaps TRBD1 (6 bases). The V gene lost 3 bases and the J gene lost 7 bases, with 15 bases spanning the gap. The CDR3 consists of 14 residues. CDR1 and CDR2 (germline): GTSNPN, SVGIG (reference sequence). The CDR3 bases are TGTGCCTGGAGGTCACAGGGTAGTATCGGGGAGCTGTTTTTT. It specifies CAWRSQGSIGELFF.

This clone was recorded only once. The chain employs TRBV18 and TRBJ1-2; TRBD1 matches 7 bases. This CDR3 is built from 17 residues. The germline CDR1 and CDR2 sequences are KGHSH and LQKENI. The V and J ends lost 3 bases and 4 bases, in that order; junction bases with no gene match: 14. The CDR3 region has the DNA TGTGCCAGCTCACCTACCACTCTACAGGGGTCGGGCTATGGCTACACCTTC. It yields the protein CASSPTTLQGSGYGYTF.

The chain joins TRBV5-1 to TRBJ1-1; a possible D gene is TRBD1 (5 bases). V was pared by 3 bases and J by 5 bases, with 14 bases between. This CDR3 has 14 residues. Germline V gives CDR1 SGHRS, CDR2 YFSETQ. For the CDR3, the DNA is TGCGCCAGCAGCTGGGCAGGGCTGGGGACTGAAGCTTTCTTT. Encoded protein: CASSWAGLGTEAFF.

The V and J genes are TRBV19 and TRBJ1-5; D is possibly TRBD1 (5 bases). Trimming removed 3 bases from V and 4 bases from J, with 7 bases in between. Per germline, CDR1 LNHDA and CDR2 SQIVND (reference sequence). The length of the CDR3 is 13 residues. CDR3 coding DNA: TGTGCCAGTAGTATTCCAGGGAATCAGCCCCAGCATTTT. Translating it yields CASSIPGNQPQHF.

CDR3 nucleotides: TGTGCCAGCAGCTTTCAGACAGTAAGATCCTACGAGCAGTACTTC. Translated: CASSFQTVRSYEQYF. The chain joins TRBV7-2 to TRBJ2-7; D perhaps matches TRBD1 (5 bases). The CDR3 has 15 residues. CDR1 is SGHTA, CDR2 FQGNSA, per germline. V gave up 3 bases and J gave up 1 base, with 13 bases separating them.

The gene calls are TRBV6-5 and TRBJ2-1; tentatively, D is TRBD1 (7 bases). Germline CDR1 is MNHEY and CDR2 is SVGAGI. There are 14 residues in the CDR3. V was clipped by 1 base and J by 12 bases, with 16 bases between them. The CDR3 loop is CASSYLAVAGGQFF. The CDR3 nucleotides are TGTGCCAGCAGTTACTTAGCGGTAGCAGGGGGGCAGTTCTTC.

The chain combines TRBV6-6 with TRBJ1-3; no firm D call. The V and J ends lost 6 bases and 3 bases respectively, with 12 bases between them. This CDR3 spans 14 amino acids. Germline CDR1 is MNHNY and CDR2 is SVGAGI (reference sequence). This CDR3 is CASSPTGNGNTIYF. CDR3 DNA: TGTGCCAGCAGCCCGACCGGGAATGGAAACACCATATATTTT.

The chain has TRBV7-9 and TRBJ2-2, with D uncertain. The germline V gene encodes CDR1 SEHNR and CDR2 FQNEAQ (reference sequence). V lost 4 bases, J lost 3 bases, and 24 bases lay in between. There are 19 residues in the CDR3. The CDR3: CASSSPGSDASWDTGELFF. DNA of the CDR3: TGTGCCAGCAGCTCCCCCGGGTCCGACGCCTCGTGGGACACCGGGGAGCTGTTTTTT.

V is TRBV7-9 and J is TRBJ2-5; D call uncertain. Trimming stripped 6 bases from V and 5 bases from J, with 10 bases between. Germline V CDR1 and CDR2: SEHNR, FQNEAQ (reference sequence). The CDR3 sequence is 12 residues long. CDR3 bases: TGTGCCAGCAGACTCGGCGGTGAGACCCAGTACTTC. Protein sequence: CASRLGGETQYF. Full variable domain (outside the CDR3, taken from reference TRBV7-9 and TRBJ2-5): DTGVSQNPRHKITKRGQNVTFRCDPISEHNRLYWYRQTLGQGPEFLTYFQNEAQLEKSRLLSDRFSAERPKGSFSTLEIQRTEQGDSAMYLCASRLGGETQYFGPGTRLLVL.

This clone was seen only a few times. The rearrangement links TRBV6-5 to TRBJ2-1; D is uncertain. CDR1 MNHEY and CDR2 SVGAGI come from the germline V gene. The V gene lost 2 bases and the J gene lost 10 bases, with 12 bases spanning the gap. There are 13 residues in the CDR3. As DNA, the CDR3 is TGTGCCAGCAGTTACAAACCCGATGCGGAGCAGTTCTTC. Translated, it gives CASSYKPDAEQFF.

The chain employs TRBV7-2 and TRBJ2-7; D gene unclear. The germline V gene has CDR1 SGHTA and CDR2 FQGNSA. V lost 5 bases to trimming and J lost 3 bases, with 20 bases between them. This CDR3 contains 16 residues. CDR3 residues: CASSPRGGVTNYEQYF. CDR3 sequence (DNA): TGTGCCAGCAGCCCCCGCGGCGGAGTCACAAACTACGAGCAGTACTTC.

This rearrangement joins TRBV18 to TRBJ1-1; 7 bases align to TRBD1. This CDR3 comprises 13 residues. In germline, CDR1 is KGHSH, CDR2 LQKENI. V lost 6 bases, J lost 7 bases, and 8 bases stayed unmatched. The CDR3 sequence is CASSKDRTFEAFF. The CDR3 region has the DNA TGTGCCAGCTCCAAGGACAGGACCTTTGAAGCTTTCTTT. Together with reference TRBV18 and TRBJ1-1, the CDR3 gives the full variable domain: NAGVMQNPRHLVRRRGQEARLRCSPMKGHSHVYWYRQLPEEGLKFMVYLQKENIIDESGMPKERFSAEFPKEGPSILRIQQVVRGDSAAYFCASSKDRTFEAFFGQGTRLTVV.

Concerning this clone: No DNA is shown, since the ends of the CDR3 on it are uncertain; the CDR3 is the one TCRdb lists. This rearrangement joins TRBV2 to TRBJ2-6; the table gives TRBD2 as D, unverified against the DNA. From its first to its last residue, the CDR3 has 18 amino acids. The V gene's germline CDR1 is SNHLY and CDR2 FYNNEI. Here the CDR3 reads CASSETGGQTFGANVLTF.